Below are 27 T cell receptor beta chains sequenced from a single sample in a study of blood T cell repertoires in COVID-19. Clones were sequenced by immunoSEQ multiplex PCR, and TCRdb holds only the in-frame ones, with some missing. The sample shows 400,000 to 500,000 clones, approximately 88% of them seen only once. The specimen sequenced was PBMCs or T cells enriched from blood (not recorded which). Receptor source: a woman aged 40 to 50 who had recovered from COVID-19.

This clone appeared a single time. CDR3 in DNA: TGTGCCAGCAGCTTAGACCTAGCGGCCTACAATGAGCAGTTCTTC. It translates to CASSLDLAAYNEQFF. The rearrangement links TRBV7-9 to TRBJ2-1; TRBD2 agrees at 7 bases. Per germline, CDR1 SEHNR and CDR2 FQNEAQ (reference sequence). Trimming at V came to 1 base and at J to 2 bases, leaving 2 bases not matched to a gene. CDR3 size: 15 residues.

The rearrangement uses TRBV27 and TRBJ2-7; weak D call: TRBD1 (5 bases). V gave up 6 bases and J gave up 6 bases, with 15 bases separating them. The CDR3 spans 13 residues. CDR1 and CDR2 (germline): MNHEY, SMNVEV (reference sequence). DNA for the CDR3: TGTGCCAGCAGCCCCTTAGGGGTGAGCGAGCAGTACTTC. Amino acid sequence: CASSPLGVSEQYF.

CDR3 coding DNA: TGTGCCAGCAGTCCAGGGGTCTACAATGAGCAGTTCTTC. Translating gives CASSPGVYNEQFF. The rearrangement links TRBV6-5 to TRBJ2-1; maybe TRBD1 (6 bases). Trimming shortened V by 5 bases and J by 3 bases, and 8 bases separated the two germline ends. This CDR3 region has 13 residues. Germline assignment: CDR1 MNHEY and CDR2 SVGAGI.

V gene TRBV19 combines with J gene TRBJ1-4; 9 bases are a match to TRBD1. V lost 6 bases and J lost 7; bases outside the gene matches: 9. The CDR3 has 15 residues. The germline V gene has CDR1 LNHDA and CDR2 SQIVND (reference sequence). The CDR3 spells CASSQEGTGIEKLFF. CDR3 nucleotides: TGTGCCAGTAGCCAAGAAGGGACAGGGATTGAAAAACTGTTTTTT.

The genes are TRBV27 and TRBJ2-7; TRBD2 matches 13 bases. Germline loops: CDR1 MNHEY, CDR2 SMNVEV (reference sequence). CDR3 size: 15 residues. Trimming took 3 bases from V and 5 from J; bases not matched to a gene: 4. The CDR3 DNA is TGTGCCAGCAGTTTGGGACTAGCGGGACTGAACGAGCAGTACTTC. Protein product: CASSLGLAGLNEQYF.

The chain recombines TRBV18 with TRBJ1-2; 7 bases fit TRBD1. V lost 4 bases to trimming and J lost 3 bases; unmatched junction nucleotides: 5. The CDR3 spans 14 residues. CDR1 KGHSH and CDR2 LQKENI come from the germline V gene. For the CDR3, the DNA is TGTGCCAGCTCACTACAGGGGTCCCACTATGGCTACACCTTC. This codes for CASSLQGSHYGYTF.

The V gene is TRBV16, the J gene TRBJ1-5; no reliable D call. Between the trimmed V and J ends, which lost 0 bases and 4 bases, there was a span of 10 bases. The CDR3 runs to 15 residues. Germline loops: CDR1 KGHSY, CDR2 FQNENV. CDR3 DNA sequence: TGTGCCAGCAGCCAATCATCCGGGGTGAATCAGCCCCAGCATTTT. Translated: CASSQSSGVNQPQHF.

J is TRBJ2-2 and V is TRBV7-8; 7 bases map to TRBD2. The trim removed 2 bases at V and 6 bases at J, leaving 6 bases unmatched. CDR3 size: 15 residues. From germline, CDR1 is SGHVS and CDR2 FQNEAQ. The CDR3 DNA reads TGTGCCAGCAGCTTAATTCGGGGGGAGTCCGGGGAGCTGTTTTTT. It encodes CASSLIRGESGELFF.

This chain uses TRBV6-5 with TRBJ1-2; D unresolved. Trimming cost V 6 bases and J 3 bases, with 14 bases left between them. The V gene's germline CDR1 is MNHEY and CDR2 SVGAGI. CDR3 length: 14 amino acids. The CDR3 loop is CASRTTSFDYGYTF. The CDR3 DNA reads TGTGCCAGCAGAACGACTAGTTTCGACTATGGCTACACCTTC.

The chain carries TRBV4-1 and TRBJ1-2, with D possibly TRBD1 on 6 matching bases. The CDR3 contains 15 residues. The V end was cut by 4 bases, the J end by 1 base, with 13 bases between. Germline CDR1 is MGHRA and CDR2 is YSYEKL. The CDR3 nucleotides are TGCGCCAGCAGCCGATCGGACAGCTTTAACTATGGCTACACCTTC. Protein: CASSRSDSFNYGYTF.

The genes are TRBV3-1 (or the pseudogene TRBV3-2) and TRBJ2-3; 8 bases map to TRBD2. V gave up 1 base and J gave up 4 bases; unmatched junction bases: 7. The germline V gene encodes CDR1 LGHDT and CDR2 YNNKEL (reference sequence). CDR3 length equals 16 residues. The DNA of the CDR3 is TGTGCCAGCAGCCAAGTTTCGGGAGGGCCGGCAGATACGCAGTATTTT. This translates into CASSQVSGGPADTQYF.

The chain employs TRBV6-6 and TRBJ1-5; D is ambiguous. This CDR3 region has 14 residues. Germline V CDR1 and CDR2: MNHNY, SVGAGI (reference sequence). With 6 bases removed from V and 3 bases from J, the gap between germline ends came to 12 bases. The CDR3 here is CASSPQRNNQPQHF. The CDR3 nucleotides read TGTGCCAGCAGCCCCCAGAGGAACAATCAGCCCCAGCATTTT.

The chain recombines TRBV2 with TRBJ2-1; no reliable D call. The CDR3 totals 15 residues. V was shortened by 6 bases and J by 0 bases, with 12 bases between the two germline ends. CDR1 is SNHLY, CDR2 FYNNEI, per germline. The CDR3 loop reads CASRSRVHSYNEQFF. DNA for the CDR3: TGTGCCAGCAGGTCCCGGGTCCACTCCTACAATGAGCAGTTCTTC.

The chain recombines TRBV15 with TRBJ1-5; D is uncertain. Germline V gene sequence: CDR1 LNHNV, CDR2 YYDKDF (reference sequence). V was trimmed by 0 bases and J by 7 bases, leaving 10 bases between them. The CDR3 is made up of 14 amino acids. The CDR3 spells CATSRDLGGQPQHF. DNA for the CDR3: TGTGCCACCAGCAGAGATCTGGGAGGCCAGCCCCAGCATTTT.

This clone showed up just once. This chain joins TRBV3-1 (or the pseudogene TRBV3-2) and TRBJ1-1; D gene ambiguous. Germline V gives CDR1 LGHDT, CDR2 YNNKEL (reference sequence). V was cut by 4 bases and J by 7 bases, with 10 bases left in between. The CDR3 totals 12 residues. CDR3 nucleotides: TGTGCCAGCAGCCCGCGGTTAGGTGAAGCTTTCTTT. Its protein is CASSPRLGEAFF.

The V gene is TRBV2, the J gene TRBJ2-1; D might be TRBD1 (6 bases). Germline CDR1 reads SNHLY; CDR2 reads FYNNEI. The CDR3 contains 13 residues. V gave up 5 bases and J gave up 6 bases, with 11 bases separating them. The CDR3 bases are TGTGCCAGCAGTCTGAACAGGGTCAATGAGCAGTTCTTC. This gives the protein CASSLNRVNEQFF.

The chain recombines TRBV19 with TRBJ1-1; D ambiguous. Trimming removed 3 bases at V and 2 bases at J, with 10 bases between. The CDR3 sequence is 14 residues long. Looked up from germline, CDR1 is LNHDA and CDR2 is SQIVND (reference sequence). CDR3 bases: TGTGCCAGTAGTATGATGGGCACAAACACTGAAGCTTTCTTT. Its translation is CASSMMGTNTEAFF. Full variable domain (remainder filled in from reference TRBV19 and TRBJ1-1): DGGITQSPKYLFRKEGQNVTLSCEQNLNHDAMYWYRQDPGQGLRLIYYSQIVNDFQKGDIAEGYSVSREKKESFPLTVTSAQKNPTAFYLCASSMMGTNTEAFFGQGTRLTVV.

The V gene is TRBV20-1, the J gene TRBJ2-5; the match to TRBD1 covers 9 bases. The germline CDR1 and CDR2 sequences are DFQATT and SNEGSKA (reference sequence). V was clipped by 3 bases and J by 4 bases; unmatched bases: 9. The length of the CDR3 is 15 residues. The CDR3 protein is CSASKGQGLSETQYF. The DNA of the CDR3 is TGCAGTGCTAGTAAGGGACAGGGCTTGTCAGAGACCCAGTACTTC.

The J gene is TRBJ2-5, the V gene TRBV7-8, with D maybe TRBD2 (6 bases). Per the germline V gene, CDR1 is SGHVS and CDR2 is FQNEAQ. The V end lost 5 bases, the J end lost 1 base, and 14 bases lay between the germline ends. CDR3 size: 15 residues. DNA of the CDR3: TGTGCCAGCAGCCCAAGCGGGCACTTCCAAGAGACCCAGTACTTC. It encodes CASSPSGHFQETQYF.

CDR3: CASRKTGTSGYEQYF. DNA for the CDR3: TGTGCCAGTAGAAAGACCGGGACTAGCGGATACGAGCAGTACTTC. The genes are TRBV19 and TRBJ2-7; the match to TRBD2 covers 11 bases. The length of the CDR3 is 15 residues. V was pared by 6 bases and J by 4 bases, with 8 bases of the junction left unmatched. Germline V lookup: CDR1 LNHDA, CDR2 SQIVND (reference sequence).

This rearrangement joins TRBV10-3 to TRBJ2-3; D not resolved. V lost 4 bases to trimming and J lost 0 bases, with 8 bases between them. Germline CDR1 reads ENHRY; CDR2 reads SYGVKD. The CDR3 covers 14 residues. CDR3 in DNA: TGTGCCATCAGTGGGGCATCTAGCACAGATACGCAGTATTTT. The encoded protein is CAISGASSTDTQYF.

This chain uses TRBV12-5 with TRBJ1-2, with 7 nucleotides matching TRBD1. Germline V lookup: CDR1 LGHNT, CDR2 FRNRAP. V lost 3 bases to trimming and J lost 6 bases; unmatched junction nucleotides: 7. The CDR3 consists of 14 residues. The CDR3 protein is CASGFLTGTHGYTF. The CDR3 DNA is TGTGCTAGTGGTTTCCTGACAGGGACCCATGGCTACACCTTC.

V is TRBV29-1 and J is TRBJ1-5; no firm D call. In germline, CDR1 is SQVTM, CDR2 ANQGSEA. Trimming shortened V by 7 bases and J by 2 bases, and 18 bases separated the two germline ends. The CDR3 has 15 amino acids. As DNA, the CDR3 is TGCAGCGGCGTCCCTCCACCCGAAGGCAATCAGCCCCAGCATTTT. Amino acids: CSGVPPPEGNQPQHF.

The chain links TRBV28 to TRBJ2-3, with 10 bases identical to TRBD2. The CDR3 has 18 residues. From germline, CDR1 is MDHEN and CDR2 SYDVKM. V shed 6 bases and J 0 bases; nucleotides not matched to a gene: 12. Here the CDR3 DNA reads TGTGCCAGCAGCCAGAATGGGGCAGCGGGAGGGAGCACAGATACGCAGTATTTT. It encodes CASSQNGAAGGSTDTQYF. The full variable domain, in which reference TRBV28 and TRBJ2-3 provide the parts outside the CDR3, is DVKVTQSSRYLVKRTGEKVFLECVQDMDHENMFWYRQDPGLGLRLIYFSYDVKMKEKGDIPEGYSVSREKKERFSLILESASTNQTSMYLCASSQNGAAGGSTDTQYFGPGTRLTVL.

As for this clone: Within the sample, other DNA sequences also encode this same CDR3. The chain couples TRBV6-2 or TRBV6-3 to TRBJ2-5; 11 bases are a match to TRBD2. After removal of 4 bases from V and 5 bases from J, the junction contained 6 bases not matched to a gene. Looked up from germline, CDR1 is MNHEY and CDR2 is SVGEGT. The CDR3 has 15 amino acids. The CDR3 here is CASSLAGGPRETQYF. CDR3 in DNA: TGTGCCAGCAGTTTAGCGGGAGGGCCAAGGGAGACCCAGTACTTC.

The rearrangement joins TRBV5-4 to TRBJ2-5, with TRBD2 identical over 12 bases. The germline gives CDR1 SGHNT, CDR2 YYREEE (reference sequence). V was clipped by 1 base and J by 1 base; unmatched bases: 11. CDR3 length: 19 amino acids. DNA of the CDR3: TGTGCCAGCAGCTTGTATAAGGGCCTAGCGGGAGGGAGCCAAGAGACCCAGTACTTC. This encodes CASSLYKGLAGGSQETQYF.

The rearrangement joins TRBV23-1 to TRBJ1-6; D is unclear. TRBV23-1 falls under the ORF class, with uncertain function. The CDR3 runs to 14 residues. The V and J ends lost 4 bases and 9 bases respectively, with 13 bases between them. Here the CDR3 DNA reads TGCGCCAGCAGTCTTGGCAGTGGTCGTTCACCCCTCCACTTT. Protein product: CASSLGSGRSPLHF.